The sequence of this T cell receptor (beta chain) was determined in a study of T cells in tuberculosis (dated by TCRdb to the late 2010s). At the level of the whole study: The study combined CD1B tetramers and high-throughput TCR immunosequencing to characterize T cells specific for the mycobacterial lipid antigen glucose monomycolate (GMM). IGRA-negative adolescents, IGRA-positive adolescents with latent tuberculosis and adults with active tuberculosis, about nine per group, were compared in a South African clinical cohort. Active tuberculosis patient PBMC were archived before or within 7 days of starting standard anti-tuberculosis treatment.

The intended sense of this specimen's time point label: new active TB diagnosis, blood taken before or within 7 days of starting treatment. Active tuberculosis patients were HIV-seronegative South African adults aged 18 years or older with a new diagnosis. Confirmation of active tuberculosis was based on positive sputum smear microscopy and/or a positive M. tuberculosis culture. Immunosequencing was performed on unsorted cryopreserved PBMC and covered about 110,000 T cells per clinical donor on average. V loses 4 bases at its end and J loses 6 bases; junction bases beyond the gene matches: 4. From the cysteine through the phenylalanine, the CDR3 covers 15 amino acids. Here the CDR3 DNA is all that survives: 45 bases in frame from base 1. For CDR1 and CDR2, the germline V gene lists MNHNS and SASEGT. About this clone: The specificity of this receptor is unknown. It has no much larger one-base neighbor in the sample; base qualities were not kept.

TCR libraries were generated with the immunoSEQ multiplex PCR assay, using TCR-beta and/or TCR-alpha/delta assays for each sample. The Illumina high-throughput platform was used to sequence the amplified TCR libraries. The paper's data handling went like this. Clustering and dimensionality reduction relied on pairwise TCRdist distances among GMM-specific receptors from T cells that were either sorted ex vivo or expanded in vitro. The score assigned to each clinical repertoire was mean NN-distance, meaning the average TCRdist to the nearest 10% of tetramer-positive reference sequences. GEM TCR motif frequency was calculated as the fraction of unique TCRs that matched known GEM sequences in V/J usage and CDR3 length. Linear discriminant analysis with leave-one-out cross-validation, implemented in scikit-learn, was used to classify active tuberculosis. TCRdb retrieved this table from immuneACCESS and kept in-frame rearrangements only. Not all clones are present; in checked studies, unresolved V genes account for under half, and no reason is known for the remainder. V and J calls and clone size come straight from that table; D and trimming were deduced from the DNA. This sample lists approximately 35,000 clones; about 91% were detected once. The ten largest clones take up 6.5% to 8.5% of the sample.

Beyond this particular receptor, the publication reports: Clinical samples were chosen by availability of cryopreserved specimens, and active tuberculosis cases were adults while controls were adolescents. Compared with IGRA-negative controls, TCR-alpha repertoires from active tuberculosis had smaller mean NN-distances to GMM-specific TCRs, which suggests that these TCRs underwent clonal expansion. An accuracy of just under 90% (AUROC more than 0.8) was reached by a classifier using the diverse GMM-specific repertoire, compared with under 75% accuracy when GEM motif frequencies were used. Shorter CDR3-alpha lengths in active tuberculosis patients partly drove the smaller NN-distances, and the TCR-beta difference was not statistically significant.

Sequencing was performed on PBMCs, taken at tuberculosis diagnosis. The rearranged segments are TRBV6-1 and TRBJ1-4, and TRBD1 matches 11 of the central bases. The TCR comes from an adult with tuberculosis. Some clones in this sample may be carry-over from other donors' samples. The sequenced DNA: TGTGCCAGCAGTGGGCGGACAGGGGGCCATGAAAAACTGTTTTTT. Its translation reads: CASSGRTGGHEKLFF.